The 24 T cell receptor beta chains given below trace back to one sample, sequenced in a study of CD8+ T cells in alopecia areata (dated by TCRdb to 2016 to 2018). The library was produced with the immunoSEQ multiplex PCR assay. RNA was extracted from all samples and reverse transcribed into cDNA, which served as template for TCR sequencing. As stored in TCRdb, this immuneACCESS dataset retains in-frame rearrangements with V and J assigned. A fraction of the clones does not appear; measured against another copy, unresolved V genes explain less than half of the discrepancy, and the remainder lacks a known reason. Across this sample there are roughly 180,000 clones, with roughly 46% seen only once. The ten largest account for about 9.4% of the sample. Interpreted using the paper, the treatment or condition label stands for: oral pan-JAK inhibitor, 5-10 mg twice daily. This material consisted of CD8+ T cells sorted from blood, taken at approximately week 51, from a patient treated with tofacitinib. Receptors were obtained from a human donor with alopecia areata.

This clone was seen only a few times. V is TRBV10-3 and J is TRBJ2-7; a possible D gene is TRBD2 (6 bases). The CDR3 covers 16 residues. Trimming took 8 bases from V and 6 from J, leaving 26 bases between them. CDR1 and CDR2 (germline): ENHRY, SYGVKD. The CDR3 DNA reads as TGTGCCATCGCGCTTGGGGGGACCGGAACGAAAGGCGAGCAGTACTTC. Amino acids: CAIALGGTGTKGEQYF.

The chain is built from TRBV7-2 and TRBJ2-7, with a weak D call TRBD1 (5 bases). The V and J ends lost 1 base and 2 bases respectively, with 9 bases between them. Germline V gene lookup returns CDR1 SGHTA and CDR2 FQGNSA. The CDR3 consists of 14 residues. The CDR3 protein is CASSLGRAAYEQYF. CDR3 nucleotides: TGTGCCAGCAGCTTAGGCAGGGCGGCCTACGAGCAGTACTTC. The variable domain in full, completed from reference TRBV7-2 and TRBJ2-7, reads GAGVSQSPSNKVTEKGKDVELRCDPISGHTALYWYRQSLGQGLEFLIYFQGNSAPDKSGLPSDRFSAERTGGSVSTLTIQRTQQEDSAVYLCASSLGRAAYEQYFGPGTRLTVT.

J is TRBJ2-3 and V is TRBV7-9; the D gene is possibly TRBD1 (6 bases). Trimming left V 4 bases short and J 0 bases short, with 17 bases between. CDR1 is SEHNR, CDR2 FQNEAQ, per germline (reference sequence). The CDR3 is 17 residues long. The CDR3 region is CASSSLPKQGSTDTQYF. The CDR3 DNA is TGTGCCAGCAGCTCACTACCGAAGCAGGGGAGCACAGATACGCAGTATTTT.

The chain uses TRBV27 and TRBJ1-2; weak D call: TRBD1 (5 bases). In germline, CDR1 is MNHEY, CDR2 SMNVEV (reference sequence). Trimming pared 3 bases from V and 5 bases from J, leaving 10 bases between. The CDR3 loop spans 13 amino acids. Here the CDR3 DNA reads TGTGCCAGCAGTTTGGGGGGAGCGTATGGCTACACCTTC. This translates into CASSLGGAYGYTF.

This chain links TRBV13 with TRBJ2-1; D perhaps matches TRBD2 (5 bases). This CDR3 comprises 12 residues. Trimming removed 3 bases from V and 7 bases from J, with 7 bases in between. Germline V lookup: CDR1 PRHDT, CDR2 FYEKMQ (reference sequence). CDR3: CASSLIANEQFF. The DNA of the CDR3 is TGTGCCAGCAGCTTGATAGCGAATGAGCAGTTCTTC.

V and J are TRBV30 and TRBJ2-3, with 12 bases matching TRBD2. Germline V gene data show CDR1 as GTSNPN and CDR2 as SVGIG (reference sequence). Losses at the gene ends were 2 bases for V and 4 bases for J; bases not matched to a gene: 4. The CDR3 is 15 residues long. CDR3 in DNA: TGTGCCTGGAGTTGGCTAGCGGGGGGGTCAGATACGCAGTATTTT. It codes for CAWSWLAGGSDTQYF.

In regard to this clone: Other nucleotide sequences in the sample specify the same CDR3. The genes are TRBV4-1 and TRBJ1-5; the D is unclear. Per the germline V gene, CDR1 is MGHRA and CDR2 is YSYEKL. The length of the CDR3 is 13 residues. Trimming stripped 0 bases from V and 7 bases from J, with 7 bases between. CDR3 protein: CASSQDGEQPQHF. The DNA of the CDR3 is TGCGCCAGCAGCCAAGATGGCGAGCAGCCCCAGCATTTT.

The chain has TRBV25-1 and TRBJ1-3; a weak D match, TRBD1 (6 bases). Per the germline V gene, CDR1 is MGHDK and CDR2 is SYGVNS. The CDR3 loop spans 15 amino acids. V lost 4 bases to trimming and J lost 3 bases, with 13 bases between them. The CDR3 region has the DNA TGTGCCAGCAGTGCCTCTACAGGGAGTGGAAACACCATATATTTT. Its translation: CASSASTGSGNTIYF.

This clone showed up just a few times. The chain joins TRBV19 to TRBJ2-1; D is perhaps TRBD2 (7 bases). This CDR3 region has 18 residues. Trimming cost V 4 bases and J 2 bases, with 21 bases left between them. The V gene's germline CDR1 is LNHDA and CDR2 SQIVND (reference sequence). The CDR3 nucleotides are TGTGCCAGTAGTACGGGGGCAGCGGGGAGTATCGCCTACAATGAGCAGTTCTTC. It specifies CASSTGAAGSIAYNEQFF.

This chain uses TRBV25-1 with TRBJ2-5, with TRBD1 matching over 8 bases. Germline V gene sequence: CDR1 MGHDK, CDR2 SYGVNS. CDR3 size: 14 residues. Trimming cost V 2 bases and J 4 bases; bases outside gene matches: 3. CDR3 DNA sequence: TGTGCCAGCAGTGAAACAGGGGGGCCAGAGACCCAGTACTTC. Translating gives CASSETGGPETQYF.

V and J are TRBV7-2 and TRBJ2-1; D is ambiguous. Between the trimmed V and J ends, which lost 5 bases and 7 bases, there was a span of 21 bases. There are 16 residues in the CDR3. CDR1 is SGHTA, CDR2 FQGNSA, per germline. CDR3 coding DNA: TGTGCCAGCAGCCTACCCCGGATAGGAGTTCGGAATGAGCAGTTCTTC. Its translation is CASSLPRIGVRNEQFF.

The count of this clone is one. The chain recombines TRBV4-3 with TRBJ1-2; D unresolved. The CDR3 has 16 amino acids. Trimming removed 1 base from V and 2 bases from J, with 14 bases in between. Looked up from germline, CDR1 is LGHNA and CDR2 is YSLEER. CDR3 bases: TGCGCCAGCAGCCAAGTAATGGCAGAACTCAACTATGGCTACACCTTC. The encoded protein is CASSQVMAELNYGYTF.

V usage is TRBV7-6 and J usage is TRBJ2-3; a possible D gene is TRBD2 (6 bases). The germline CDR1 and CDR2 sequences are SGHVS and FNYEAQ. Trimming shortened V by 1 base and J by 5 bases, and 13 bases separated the two germline ends. The CDR3 contains 15 residues. DNA of the CDR3: TGTGCCAGCAGCTTAGTCGGGGGTAGCGTAGATACGCAGTATTTT. Its translation is CASSLVGGSVDTQYF.

This chain connects TRBV5-1 to TRBJ2-1, with 11 nucleotides matching TRBD2. This CDR3 has 15 residues. V dropped 0 bases and J dropped 10; count of bases not matched to a gene: 6. CDR1 is SGHRS, CDR2 YFSETQ, per germline. The chain's CDR3 is CASSLDGTSGAEQFF. CDR3 nucleotide sequence: TGCGCCAGCAGCTTGGATGGGACTAGCGGCGCGGAGCAGTTCTTC.

The chain uses TRBV27 and TRBJ2-7; TRBD2 agrees at 8 bases. The J segment lost 4 bases and the V segment lost 4 bases, leaving 6 bases of the junction unmatched. Germline CDR1 MNHEY, CDR2 SMNVEV (reference sequence). The CDR3 has 14 residues. CDR3 residues: CASSYRTSSYEQYF. Written as DNA, the CDR3 is TGTGCCAGCAGTTATCGGACTAGCTCGTACGAGCAGTACTTC.

The chain combines TRBV4-1 with TRBJ1-5, with D unresolved. Trimming left V 4 bases short and J 0 bases short, with 10 bases between. The CDR3 sequence is 15 residues long. From germline, CDR1 is MGHRA and CDR2 YSYEKL. Written as DNA, the CDR3 is TGCGCCAGCAGCCCCGAGACCTATAGCAATCAGCCCCAGCATTTT. This translates into CASSPETYSNQPQHF.

This rearrangement joins TRBV13 to TRBJ2-7; 7 bases map to TRBD1. The CDR3 totals 14 residues. From germline, CDR1 is PRHDT and CDR2 FYEKMQ (reference sequence). The V segment lost 4 bases and the J segment 7 bases; nucleotides outside the gene matches: 10. In DNA form, the CDR3 reads TGTGCCAGCAGCTCCTGGACAGGACAAGGGGAGCAGTACTTC. Protein sequence: CASSSWTGQGEQYF.

This sequence joins TRBV11-2 and TRBJ2-5, with D perhaps given as TRBD1 or TRBD2 (5 bases each). The length of the CDR3 is 15 residues. CDR1 and CDR2 (germline): SGHAT, FQNNGV. Trimming stripped 5 bases from V and 5 bases from J, with 18 bases between. CDR3 DNA sequence: TGTGCCAGCAGCCCCCCGGGACCAGAGGAGGAGACCCAGTACTTC. Translated: CASSPPGPEEETQYF.

The V and J genes are TRBV6-5 and TRBJ1-1; D might be TRBD1 (5 bases). From germline, CDR1 is MNHEY and CDR2 SVGAGI. The CDR3 runs to 14 residues. Trimming took off 7 bases at V and 5 bases at J, with 17 bases between the two ends. The DNA of the CDR3 is TGTGCCAGCACCCCCGGCGGGGAGGGGACTGAAGCTTTCTTT. Encoded protein: CASTPGGEGTEAFF.

This clone occurred once. V usage is TRBV6-5 and J usage is TRBJ2-5; 9 nucleotides line up with TRBD1. The trim removed 4 bases at V and 5 bases at J, leaving 8 bases unmatched. The CDR3 runs 15 residues. Germline V CDR1 and CDR2: MNHEY, SVGAGI. The chain's CDR3 is CASSFGTGWRETQYF. In DNA, the CDR3 is TGTGCCAGCAGTTTCGGGACAGGGTGGAGGGAGACCCAGTACTTC.

This sequence joins TRBV18 and TRBJ2-7; either TRBD1 or TRBD2 may supply D (5 bases each). The CDR3 is 14 amino acids. Trimming removed 6 bases at V and 6 bases at J, with 18 bases between. In germline, CDR1 is KGHSH, CDR2 LQKENI. This chain's CDR3 is CASSRDRGGREQYF. The CDR3, as DNA: TGTGCCAGCTCCCGGGACCGTGGCGGTCGCGAGCAGTACTTC.

The CDR3 sequence: CAWSGTGIFGEQFF. The CDR3 DNA is TGTGCCTGGAGTGGGACAGGGATCTTCGGTGAGCAGTTCTTC. The chain joins TRBV30 to TRBJ2-1; 8 positions match TRBD1. The CDR3 totals 14 residues. The J segment lost 9 bases and the V segment lost 1 base, leaving 8 bases of the junction unmatched. Germline V gives CDR1 GTSNPN, CDR2 SVGIG (reference sequence). Full variable domain (rest looked up from reference TRBV30 and TRBJ2-1): SQTIHQWPATLVQPVGSPLSLECTVEGTSNPNLYWYRQAAGRGLQLLFYSVGIGQISSEVPQNLSASRPQDRQFILSSKKLLLSDSGFYLCAWSGTGIFGEQFFGPGTRLTVL.

The chain couples TRBV6-5 to TRBJ2-7, with D hard to call. Deletions cut 2 bases from V and 1 base from J, with 6 bases between. The CDR3 extends over 13 amino acids. Germline CDR1 and CDR2: MNHEY and SVGAGI. The CDR3 protein is CASSYEISYEQYF. The CDR3 DNA reads TGTGCCAGCAGTTACGAAATATCCTACGAGCAGTACTTC.

This clone was observed a handful of times. The rearrangement links TRBV14 to TRBJ2-7; perhaps TRBD1 as D (6 bases). Per germline, CDR1 SGHDN and CDR2 FVKESK. V lost 0 bases to trimming and J lost 3 bases, with 21 bases between them. The CDR3 totals 18 residues. The chain's CDR3 is CASSQESLTGISDYEQYF. The CDR3 DNA reads TGTGCCAGCAGCCAAGAGAGCCTAACAGGGATCTCTGACTACGAGCAGTACTTC.